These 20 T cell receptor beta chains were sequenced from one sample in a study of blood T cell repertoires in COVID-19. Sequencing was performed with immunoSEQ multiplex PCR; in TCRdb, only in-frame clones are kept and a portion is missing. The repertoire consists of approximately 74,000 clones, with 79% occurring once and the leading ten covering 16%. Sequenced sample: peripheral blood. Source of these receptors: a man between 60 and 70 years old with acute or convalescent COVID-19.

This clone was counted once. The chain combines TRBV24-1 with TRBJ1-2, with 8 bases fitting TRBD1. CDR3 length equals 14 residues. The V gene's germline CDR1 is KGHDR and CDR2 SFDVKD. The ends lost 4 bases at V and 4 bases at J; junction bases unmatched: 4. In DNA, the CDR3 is TGTGCCACCAGTGAGGGCCAGGGGGCCTATGGCTACACCTTC. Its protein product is CATSEGQGAYGYTF.

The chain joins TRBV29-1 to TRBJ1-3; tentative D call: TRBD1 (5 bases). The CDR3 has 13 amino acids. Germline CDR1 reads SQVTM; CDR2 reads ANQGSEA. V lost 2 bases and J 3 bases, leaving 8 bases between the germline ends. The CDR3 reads CSVELQDGNTIYF. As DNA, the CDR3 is TGCAGCGTTGAATTACAGGATGGAAACACCATATATTTT.

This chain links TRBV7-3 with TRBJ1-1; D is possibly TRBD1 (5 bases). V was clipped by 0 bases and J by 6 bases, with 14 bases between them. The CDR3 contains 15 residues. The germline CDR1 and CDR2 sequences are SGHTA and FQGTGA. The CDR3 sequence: CASSLTGQGYAEAFF. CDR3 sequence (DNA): TGTGCCAGCAGCTTAACGGGCCAGGGTTACGCTGAAGCTTTCTTT.

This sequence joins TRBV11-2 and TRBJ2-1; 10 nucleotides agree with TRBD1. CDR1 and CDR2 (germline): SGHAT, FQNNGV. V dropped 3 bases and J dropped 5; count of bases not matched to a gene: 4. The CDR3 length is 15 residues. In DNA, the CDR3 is TGTGCCAGCAGCTTCGGGACAGGGGACGACAATGAGCAGTTCTTC. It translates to CASSFGTGDDNEQFF.

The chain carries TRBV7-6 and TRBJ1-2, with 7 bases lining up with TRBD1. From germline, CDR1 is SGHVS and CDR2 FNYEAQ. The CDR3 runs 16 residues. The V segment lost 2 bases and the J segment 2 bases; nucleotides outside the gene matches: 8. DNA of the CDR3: TGTGCCAGCAGCTTATGGGCACAGGGGAAAAACTATGGCTACACCTTC. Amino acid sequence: CASSLWAQGKNYGYTF. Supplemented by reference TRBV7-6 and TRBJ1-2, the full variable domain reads GAGVSQSPRYKVTKRGQDVALRCDPISGHVSLYWYRQALGQGPEFLTYFNYEAQQDKSGLPNDRFSAERPEGSISTLTIQRTEQRDSAMYRCASSLWAQGKNYGYTFGSGTRLTVV.

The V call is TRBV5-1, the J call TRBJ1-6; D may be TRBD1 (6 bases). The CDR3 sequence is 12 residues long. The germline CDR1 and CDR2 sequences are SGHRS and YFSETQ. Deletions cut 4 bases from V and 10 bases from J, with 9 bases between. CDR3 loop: CASSNRESPLHF. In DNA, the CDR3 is TGCGCCAGCAGCAACAGGGAATCACCCCTCCACTTT.

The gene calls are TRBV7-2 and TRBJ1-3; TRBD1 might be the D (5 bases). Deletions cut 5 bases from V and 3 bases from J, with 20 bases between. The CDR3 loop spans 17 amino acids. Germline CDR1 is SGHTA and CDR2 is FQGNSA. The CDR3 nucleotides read TGTGCCAGCAGCAGAGGGATGGGGGGAGCTGGTGGAAACACCATATATTTT. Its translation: CASSRGMGGAGGNTIYF.

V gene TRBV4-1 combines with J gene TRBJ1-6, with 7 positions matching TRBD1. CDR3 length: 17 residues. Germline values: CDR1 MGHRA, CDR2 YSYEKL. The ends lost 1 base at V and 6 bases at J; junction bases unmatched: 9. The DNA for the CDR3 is TGCGCCAGCAGCCAAGTTCCGACAGGGTTCTCTAATTCACCCCTCCACTTT. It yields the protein CASSQVPTGFSNSPLHF.

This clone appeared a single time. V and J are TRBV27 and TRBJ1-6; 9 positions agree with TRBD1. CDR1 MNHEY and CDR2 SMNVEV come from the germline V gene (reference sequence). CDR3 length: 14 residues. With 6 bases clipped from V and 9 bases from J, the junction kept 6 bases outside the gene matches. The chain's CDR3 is CASRRDREGSPLHF. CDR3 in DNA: TGTGCCAGCAGGCGGGACAGGGAGGGTTCACCCCTCCACTTT.

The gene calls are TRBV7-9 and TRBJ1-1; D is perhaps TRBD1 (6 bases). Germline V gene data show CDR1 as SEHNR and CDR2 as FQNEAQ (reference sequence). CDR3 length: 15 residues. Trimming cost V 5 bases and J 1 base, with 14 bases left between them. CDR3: CASSPRQGWNTEAFF. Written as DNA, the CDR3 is TGTGCCAGCAGCCCTCGTCAGGGGTGGAACACTGAAGCTTTCTTT.

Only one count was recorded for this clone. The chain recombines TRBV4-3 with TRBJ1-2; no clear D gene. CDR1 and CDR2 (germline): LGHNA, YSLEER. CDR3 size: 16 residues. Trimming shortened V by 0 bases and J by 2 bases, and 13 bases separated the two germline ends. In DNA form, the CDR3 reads TGCGCCAGCAGCCAAGAGTCGGACGGGAGAAACTATGGCTACACCTTC. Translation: CASSQESDGRNYGYTF.

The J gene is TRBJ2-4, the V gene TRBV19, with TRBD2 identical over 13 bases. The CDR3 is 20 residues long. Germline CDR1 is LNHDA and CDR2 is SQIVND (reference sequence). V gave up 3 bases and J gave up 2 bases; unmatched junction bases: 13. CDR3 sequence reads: CASSIQSLKTSGGTKNIQYF. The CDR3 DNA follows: TGTGCCAGTAGTATCCAAAGTCTTAAGACTAGCGGGGGGACCAAAAACATTCAGTACTTC. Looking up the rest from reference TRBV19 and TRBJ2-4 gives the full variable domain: DGGITQSPKYLFRKEGQNVTLSCEQNLNHDAMYWYRQDPGQGLRLIYYSQIVNDFQKGDIAEGYSVSREKKESFPLTVTSAQKNPTAFYLCASSIQSLKTSGGTKNIQYFGAGTRLSVL.

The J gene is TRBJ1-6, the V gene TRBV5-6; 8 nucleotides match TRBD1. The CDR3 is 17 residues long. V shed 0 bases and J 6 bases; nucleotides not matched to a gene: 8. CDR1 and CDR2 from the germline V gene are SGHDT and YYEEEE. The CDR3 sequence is CASSLAVGTGRNSPLHF. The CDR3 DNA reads TGTGCCAGCAGCTTGGCCGTCGGGACAGGTCGTAATTCACCCCTCCACTTT.

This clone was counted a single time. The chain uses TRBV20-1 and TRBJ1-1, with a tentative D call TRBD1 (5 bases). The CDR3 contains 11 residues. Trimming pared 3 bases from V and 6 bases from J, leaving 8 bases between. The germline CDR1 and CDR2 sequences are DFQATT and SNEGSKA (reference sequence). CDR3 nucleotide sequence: TGCAGTGCTAGTCAGGGTGCTGAAGCTTTCTTT. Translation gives CSASQGAEAFF.

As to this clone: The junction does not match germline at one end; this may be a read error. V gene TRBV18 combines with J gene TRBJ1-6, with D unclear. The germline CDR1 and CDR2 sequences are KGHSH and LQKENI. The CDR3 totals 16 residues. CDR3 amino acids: CASSPPQSSYNSPLHF. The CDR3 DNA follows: TGTGCCAGCTCTCCACCACAGAGCTCCTATAATTCACCCCTCCACTTT.

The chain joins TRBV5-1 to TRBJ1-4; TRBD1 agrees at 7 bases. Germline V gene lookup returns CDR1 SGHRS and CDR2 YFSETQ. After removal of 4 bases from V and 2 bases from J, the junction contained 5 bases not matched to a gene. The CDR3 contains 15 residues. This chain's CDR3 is CASSRPGGTNEKLFF. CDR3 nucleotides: TGCGCCAGCAGCAGACCAGGGGGGACTAATGAAAAACTGTTTTTT. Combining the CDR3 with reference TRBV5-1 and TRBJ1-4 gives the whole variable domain KAGVTQTPRYLIKTRGQQVTLSCSPISGHRSVSWYQQTPGQGLQFLFEYFSETQRNKGNFPGRFSGRQFSNSRSEMNVSTLELGDSALYLCASSRPGGTNEKLFFGSGTQLSVL.

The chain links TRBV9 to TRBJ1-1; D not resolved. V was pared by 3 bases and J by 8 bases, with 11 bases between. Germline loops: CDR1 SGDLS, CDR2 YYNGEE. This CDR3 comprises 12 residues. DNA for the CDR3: TGTGCCAGCAGCGAAAGTGCGCTGGAAGCTTTCTTT. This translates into CASSESALEAFF.

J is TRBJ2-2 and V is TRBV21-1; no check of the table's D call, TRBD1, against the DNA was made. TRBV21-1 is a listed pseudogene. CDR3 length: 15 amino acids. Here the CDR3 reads CASSKGDSNTGELFF. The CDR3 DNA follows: TGTGCCAGCAGCAAAGGGGACAGCAACACCGGGGAGCTGTTTTTT.

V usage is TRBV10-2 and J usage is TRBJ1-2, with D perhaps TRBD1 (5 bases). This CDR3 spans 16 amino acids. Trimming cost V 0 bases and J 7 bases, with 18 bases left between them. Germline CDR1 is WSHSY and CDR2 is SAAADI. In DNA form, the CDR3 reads TGCGCCAGCAGTGAGTCCAGGGCAGGGATTCGCGCTGGCTACACCTTC. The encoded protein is CASSESRAGIRAGYTF.

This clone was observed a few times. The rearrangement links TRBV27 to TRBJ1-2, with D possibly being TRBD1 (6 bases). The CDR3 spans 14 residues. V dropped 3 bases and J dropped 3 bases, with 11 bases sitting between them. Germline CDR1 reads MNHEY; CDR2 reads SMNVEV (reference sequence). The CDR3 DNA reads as TGTGCCAGCAGTTTTTTTCCAGGGGACTATGGCTACACCTTC. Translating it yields CASSFFPGDYGYTF.